Sequencing of this TCR beta chain was carried out in a study of blood T cell repertoires in COVID-19. Trimming removed 4 bases at V and 0 bases at J, with 13 bases between. CDR1 is LGHDT and CDR2 is YNNKEL in the germline V gene (reference sequence). The CDR3 is 17 amino acids. Profiled with immunoSEQ multiplex PCR; TCRdb holds only in-frame clones, not every one. The sample yields some 250,000 clones, approximately 82% seen once. The receptor was isolated from a man aged 40-55 years who had recovered from COVID-19. Sequencing was carried out using PBMCs or T cells enriched from blood (not recorded which). The V call is TRBV3-1 (or the pseudogene TRBV3-2), the J call TRBJ1-6, with a tentative D call TRBD1 (6 bases). CDR3 loop: CASSRPGQSSYNSPLHF. CDR3 DNA sequence: TGTGCCAGCAGCCGGCCCGGACAGAGCTCCTATAATTCACCCCTCCACTTT.